Each of the 18 T cell receptor beta chains below was sequenced from the same sample in a study of shared T cell receptors in the human thymus. This table comes from immunoSEQ multiplex PCR, and its TCRdb copy is limited to in-frame clones, with some not included. The data show hundreds of thousands of clones, with about 87% seen just once and roughly 0.0094% held by the top ten. The sample was also linked to a second study, of human thymus T cells.

The sample was thymocytes. These receptors all stem from a boy younger than two with a congenital heart defect.

The chain carries TRBV28 and TRBJ2-7; D gene unclear. The CDR3 runs 13 residues. V was trimmed by 4 bases and J by 4 bases, leaving 11 bases between them. Germline V gene sequence: CDR1 MDHEN, CDR2 SYDVKM. CDR3 loop: CASSSLPSYEQYF. The CDR3 DNA reads as TGTGCCAGCAGTTCCCTACCCTCATACGAGCAGTACTTC. Full variable domain (rest looked up from reference TRBV28 and TRBJ2-7): DVKVTQSSRYLVKRTGEKVFLECVQDMDHENMFWYRQDPGLGLRLIYFSYDVKMKEKGDIPEGYSVSREKKERFSLILESASTNQTSMYLCASSSLPSYEQYFGPGTRLTVT.

The chain is built from TRBV5-6 and TRBJ2-5; tentatively, D is TRBD1 (6 bases). The CDR3 contains 14 residues. Looked up from germline, CDR1 is SGHDT and CDR2 is YYEEEE. V was trimmed by 1 base and J by 1 base, leaving 8 bases between them. CDR3 protein: CASSLRGGQETQYF. The CDR3 nucleotides are TGTGCCAGCAGCTTGAGAGGGGGCCAAGAGACCCAGTACTTC. Based on the CDR3 plus reference TRBV5-6 and TRBJ2-5, the full variable domain is DAGVTQSPTHLIKTRGQQVTLRCSPKSGHDTVSWYQQALGQGPQFIFQYYEEEERQRGNFPDRFSGHQFPNYSSELNVNALLLGDSALYLCASSLRGGQETQYFGPGTRLLVL.

The genes are TRBV14 and TRBJ2-3; 12 bases align to TRBD2. The length of the CDR3 is 18 residues. CDR1 is SGHDN, CDR2 FVKESK, per germline. With V trimmed by 2 bases and J by 4 bases, 10 bases remained unmatched. The CDR3 coding sequence is TGTGCCAGCAGCCAACTTCGAAGACTAGCGGGAGATGCAGATACGCAGTATTTT. Its translation is CASSQLRRLAGDADTQYF. Complete variable domain (other parts from reference TRBV14 and TRBJ2-3): EAGVTQFPSHSVIEKGQTVTLRCDPISGHDNLYWYRRVMGKEIKFLLHFVKESKQDESGMPNNRFLAERTGGTYSTLKVQPAELEDSGVYFCASSQLRRLAGDADTQYFGPGTRLTVL.

This CDR3 is CSVMIFVTGDNNEQFF. For the CDR3, the DNA is TGCAGCGTTATGATTTTCGTGACAGGGGATAACAATGAGCAGTTCTTC. This sequence joins TRBV29-1 and TRBJ2-1, with 8 bases identical to TRBD1. V lost 5 bases to trimming and J lost 5 bases; unmatched junction nucleotides: 14. Germline CDR1 SQVTM, CDR2 ANQGSEA. This CDR3 has 16 residues.

V and J are TRBV5-6 and TRBJ2-3; no clear D. The germline V gene has CDR1 SGHDT and CDR2 YYEEEE. Trimming left V 0 bases short and J 2 bases short, with 10 bases between. CDR3 length: 15 amino acids. CDR3 nucleotide sequence: TGTGCCAGCAGCTTGGATGTCGACATCACAGATACGCAGTATTTT. Translation gives CASSLDVDITDTQYF.

The chain is built from TRBV11-2 and TRBJ1-5, with D possibly being TRBD1 (5 bases). The CDR3 is 14 amino acids. Trimming stripped 1 base from V and 7 bases from J, with 11 bases between. Germline V gives CDR1 SGHAT, CDR2 FQNNGV. Written as DNA, the CDR3 is TGTGCCAGCAGCTTAGTCGGGGGTGCCCAGCCCCAGCATTTT. It encodes CASSLVGGAQPQHF.

This clone has only a few counts. V and J are TRBV7-9 and TRBJ1-1; possible D gene TRBD1, 6 bases. This CDR3 comprises 15 residues. Germline CDR1 is SEHNR and CDR2 is FQNEAQ (reference sequence). V was trimmed by 5 bases and J by 4 bases, leaving 17 bases between them. CDR3 bases: TGTGCCAGCAGCCGCCGGGGAGGGGGGATCACTGAAGCTTTCTTT. Translation: CASSRRGGGITEAFF.

The V gene is TRBV2, the J gene TRBJ2-5; D is perhaps TRBD1 (5 bases). The CDR3 extends over 12 amino acids. CDR1 and CDR2 from the germline V gene are SNHLY and FYNNEI. Deletions cut 6 bases from V and 1 base from J, with 6 bases between. The CDR3 nucleotides are TGTGCCAGCAGGGACACCCAAGAGACCCAGTACTTC. It is translated as CASRDTQETQYF. Using reference TRBV2 and TRBJ2-5 for the parts outside the CDR3, the full variable domain is EPEVTQTPSHQVTQMGQEVILRCVPISNHLYFYWYRQILGQKVEFLVSFYNNEISEKSEIFDDQFSVERPDGSNFTLKIRSTKLEDSAMYFCASRDTQETQYFGPGTRLLVL.

The chain joins TRBV11-1 to TRBJ2-3; TRBD2 matches 14 bases. Germline V gene lookup returns CDR1 SGHAT and CDR2 FQDESV (reference sequence). CDR3 length equals 19 residues. V shed 5 bases and J 0 bases; nucleotides not matched to a gene: 10. In nucleotides, the CDR3 is TGTGCCAGCAGCATACACGGGACTAGCGGGGGCCTTAGCACAGATACGCAGTATTTT. It codes for CASSIHGTSGGLSTDTQYF. The full variable domain, rest sourced from reference TRBV11-1 and TRBJ2-3, is EAEVAQSPRYKITEKSQAVAFWCDPISGHATLYWYRQILGQGPELLVQFQDESVVDDSQLPKDRFSAERLKGVDSTLKIQPAELGDSAMYLCASSIHGTSGGLSTDTQYFGPGTRLTVL.

This rearrangement joins TRBV7-2 to TRBJ2-7; possible D gene TRBD1, 6 bases. The CDR3 contains 14 residues. V lost 0 bases to trimming and J lost 5 bases, with 11 bases between them. The germline CDR1 and CDR2 sequences are SGHTA and FQGNSA. The CDR3 spells CASSLAYRENEQYF. The CDR3 DNA follows: TGTGCCAGCAGCTTAGCTTACAGGGAAAACGAGCAGTACTTC. The full variable domain, in which reference TRBV7-2 and TRBJ2-7 provide the parts outside the CDR3, is GAGVSQSPSNKVTEKGKDVELRCDPISGHTALYWYRQSLGQGLEFLIYFQGNSAPDKSGLPSDRFSAERTGGSVSTLTIQRTQQEDSAVYLCASSLAYRENEQYFGPGTRLTVT.

This chain links TRBV4-2 with TRBJ1-4, with a tentative D call TRBD1 (5 bases). With 4 bases removed from V and 5 bases from J, the gap between germline ends came to 23 bases. The CDR3 runs to 18 residues. CDR1 LGHNA and CDR2 YNFKEQ come from the germline V gene. CDR3 amino acids: CASSPGMAGNWENEKLFF. DNA for the CDR3: TGTGCCAGCAGCCCCGGTATGGCAGGGAATTGGGAAAATGAAAAACTGTTTTTT.

The V call is TRBV7-3, the J call TRBJ1-2; maybe TRBD1 (5 bases). Between the trimmed V and J ends, which lost 2 bases and 4 bases, there was a span of 23 bases. The CDR3 contains 18 residues. Germline V gene lookup returns CDR1 SGHTA and CDR2 FQGTGA. The CDR3 nucleotides read TGTGCCAGCAGCTTATACGGGGGTGGCCTGGGGCGAATCTATGGCTACACCTTC. Encoded protein: CASSLYGGGLGRIYGYTF.

The chain has TRBV7-3 and TRBJ2-3, with 12 bases identical to TRBD2. Germline CDR1 is SGHTA and CDR2 is FQGTGA. The CDR3 contains 15 residues. The V and J ends lost 2 bases and 6 bases, in that order; junction bases with no gene match: 3. The CDR3 DNA follows: TGTGCCAGCAGCTTACTAGCGGGGGGGCGTGATACGCAGTATTTT. Amino acid sequence: CASSLLAGGRDTQYF. Variable domain in full (rest from reference TRBV7-3 and TRBJ2-3): GAGVSQTPSNKVTEKGKYVELRCDPISGHTALYWYRQSLGQGPEFLIYFQGTGAADDSGLPNDRFFAVRPEGSVSTLKIQRTERGDSAVYLCASSLLAGGRDTQYFGPGTRLTVL.

The CDR3 DNA sequence: TGTGCCAGCAGTCAGGACAGGGGGCTAAGCTACACCTTC. Translating gives CASSQDRGLSYTF. This sequence joins TRBV6-1 and TRBJ1-2; 11 bases agree with TRBD1. Trimming removed 5 bases from V and 9 bases from J; junction bases left unmatched: 5. Looked up from germline, CDR1 is MNHNS and CDR2 is SASEGT. The CDR3 runs to 13 residues.

The chain uses TRBV5-6 and TRBJ1-5; D might be TRBD1 (6 bases). The V gene's germline CDR1 is SGHDT and CDR2 YYEEEE. The CDR3 runs 12 residues. V was pared by 2 bases and J by 7 bases, with 7 bases between. The CDR3 here is CASSLQGQPQHF. CDR3 coding DNA: TGTGCCAGCAGCTTACAGGGACAGCCCCAGCATTTT.

The CDR3 spells CASSELAGREQFF. The CDR3, as DNA: TGTGCCAGCAGTGAACTAGCGGGGCGAGAGCAGTTCTTC. V and J are TRBV25-1 and TRBJ2-1; 9 positions match TRBD2. Per germline, CDR1 MGHDK and CDR2 SYGVNS. The CDR3 has 13 residues. J lost 10 bases, V lost 2 bases, and 3 bases had no gene match. The entire variable domain, with the rest obtained from reference TRBV25-1 and TRBJ2-1, is as follows: EADIYQTPRYLVIGTGKKITLECSQTMGHDKMYWYQQDPGMELHLIHYSYGVNSTEKGDLSSESTVSRIRTEHFPLTLESARPSHTSQYLCASSELAGREQFFGPGTRLTVL.

The table lists this clone with a count of one. V and J are TRBV9 and TRBJ1-1; D not resolved. This CDR3 comprises 17 residues. V gave up 3 bases and J gave up 0 bases, with 18 bases separating them. Germline-derived CDR1 and CDR2 are SGDLS and YYNGEE. The CDR3 region has the DNA TGTGCCAGCAGCGCCGGTGTCATCTCCCCCATGAACACTGAAGCTTTCTTT. Amino acids: CASSAGVISPMNTEAFF. Combining the CDR3 with reference TRBV9 and TRBJ1-1 gives the whole variable domain DSGVTQTPKHLITATGQRVTLRCSPRSGDLSVYWYQQSLDQGLQFLIQYYNGEERAKGNILERFSAQQFPDLHSELNLSSLELGDSALYFCASSAGVISPMNTEAFFGQGTRLTVV.

The J gene is TRBJ1-2, the V gene TRBV4-1; 7 bases fit TRBD1. Germline values: CDR1 MGHRA, CDR2 YSYEKL. Trimming removed 0 bases from V and 4 bases from J; junction bases left unmatched: 11. The CDR3 extends over 17 amino acids. The CDR3 spells CASSQDRRGQMIYGYTF. CDR3 nucleotide sequence: TGCGCCAGCAGCCAAGATCGAAGGGGACAGATGATCTATGGCTACACCTTC.